The source of this T cell receptor beta chain is a study of blood T cell repertoires in COVID-19. Study-wide context: In each case, the material was cDNA or gDNA derived from T cells, B-cell-depleted T cells, or PBMCs.

The CDR3 contains 16 residues. V gave up 3 bases and J gave up 4 bases, with 15 bases separating them. Germline V gene sequence: CDR1 MDHEN, CDR2 SYDVKM. The protocol was immunoSEQ multiplex PCR, while the TCRdb copy is restricted to in-frame clones and leaves out a portion. In the table there are 250,000 to 300,000 clones, 80% to 90% of which are singletons. The material sequenced was peripheral blood. V is TRBV28 and J is TRBJ2-2; D not resolved. The clonotype originates from a man between 35 and 55 years old with acute or convalescent COVID-19. The CDR3 loop reads CASSFGGLRSTGELFF. In DNA form, the CDR3 reads TGTGCCAGCAGTTTCGGCGGCCTTAGGAGCACCGGGGAGCTGTTTTTT.